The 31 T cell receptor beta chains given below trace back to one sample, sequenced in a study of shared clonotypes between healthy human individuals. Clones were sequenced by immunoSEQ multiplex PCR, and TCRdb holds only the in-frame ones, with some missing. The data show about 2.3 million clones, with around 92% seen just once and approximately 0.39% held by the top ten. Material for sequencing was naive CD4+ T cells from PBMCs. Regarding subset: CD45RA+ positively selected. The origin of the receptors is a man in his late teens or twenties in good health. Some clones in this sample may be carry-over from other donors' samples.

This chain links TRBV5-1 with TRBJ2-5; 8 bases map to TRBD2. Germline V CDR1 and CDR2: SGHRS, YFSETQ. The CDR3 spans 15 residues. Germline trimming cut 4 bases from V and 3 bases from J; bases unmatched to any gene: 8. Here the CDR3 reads CASSQAAGVEETQYF. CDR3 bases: TGCGCCAGCAGCCAGGCAGCGGGAGTGGAAGAGACCCAGTACTTC.

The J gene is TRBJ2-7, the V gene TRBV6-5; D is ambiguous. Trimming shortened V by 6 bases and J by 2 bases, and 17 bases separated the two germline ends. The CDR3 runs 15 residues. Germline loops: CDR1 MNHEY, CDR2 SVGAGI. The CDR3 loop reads CASSPHPLRPYEQYF. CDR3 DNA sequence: TGTGCCAGCAGCCCTCACCCCCTGCGGCCCTACGAGCAGTACTTC.

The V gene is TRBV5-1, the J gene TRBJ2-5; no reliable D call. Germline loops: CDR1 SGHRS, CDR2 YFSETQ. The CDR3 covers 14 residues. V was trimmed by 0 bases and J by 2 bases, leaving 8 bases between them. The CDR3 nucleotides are TGCGCCAGCAGCTTGGAATGGCAGCAAGAGACCCAGTACTTC. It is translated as CASSLEWQQETQYF.

CDR3 sequence reads: CASSLGEVADTQYF. The DNA of the CDR3 is TGCGCCAGCAGCTTGGGAGAGGTGGCAGATACGCAGTATTTT. This chain joins TRBV5-1 and TRBJ2-3; no definite D call. Germline CDR1 SGHRS, CDR2 YFSETQ. The germline V and J ends were trimmed by 0 bases and 4 bases, with 9 bases remaining between them. The CDR3 extends over 14 amino acids.

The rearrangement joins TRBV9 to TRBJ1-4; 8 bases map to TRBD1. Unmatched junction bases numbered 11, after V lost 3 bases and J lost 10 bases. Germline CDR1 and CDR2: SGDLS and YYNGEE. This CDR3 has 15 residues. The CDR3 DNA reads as TGTGCCAGCAGCGCGGGGACAGGTTCGCAGGGAAAACTGTTTTTT. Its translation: CASSAGTGSQGKLFF.

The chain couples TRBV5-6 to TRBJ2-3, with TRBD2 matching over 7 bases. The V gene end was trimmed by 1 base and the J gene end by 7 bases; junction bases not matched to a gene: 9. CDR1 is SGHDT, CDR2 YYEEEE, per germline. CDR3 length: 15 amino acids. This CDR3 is CASSLNWRERNTQYF. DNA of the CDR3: TGTGCCAGCAGCTTGAACTGGCGGGAGAGGAATACGCAGTATTTT.

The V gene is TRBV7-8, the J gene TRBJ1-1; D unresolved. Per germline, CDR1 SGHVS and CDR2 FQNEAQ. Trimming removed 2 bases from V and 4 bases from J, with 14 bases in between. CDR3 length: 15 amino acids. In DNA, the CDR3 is TGTGCCAGCAGCTTAAAGTCTGGGAGGGCCACTGAAGCTTTCTTT. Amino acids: CASSLKSGRATEAFF.

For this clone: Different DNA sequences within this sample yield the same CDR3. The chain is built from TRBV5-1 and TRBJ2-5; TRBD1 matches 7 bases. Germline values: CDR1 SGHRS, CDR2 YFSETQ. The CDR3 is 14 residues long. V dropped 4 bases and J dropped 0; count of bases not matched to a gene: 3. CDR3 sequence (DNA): TGCGCCAGCAGCCCGACAGGGCACCAAGAGACCCAGTACTTC. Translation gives CASSPTGHQETQYF.

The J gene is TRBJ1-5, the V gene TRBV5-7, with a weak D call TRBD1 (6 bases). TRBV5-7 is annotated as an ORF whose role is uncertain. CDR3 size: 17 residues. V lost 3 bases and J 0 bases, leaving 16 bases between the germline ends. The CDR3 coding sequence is TGTGCCAGCAGCTGGAGGTTCGGGGACAATAGCAATCAGCCCCAGCATTTT. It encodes CASSWRFGDNSNQPQHF.

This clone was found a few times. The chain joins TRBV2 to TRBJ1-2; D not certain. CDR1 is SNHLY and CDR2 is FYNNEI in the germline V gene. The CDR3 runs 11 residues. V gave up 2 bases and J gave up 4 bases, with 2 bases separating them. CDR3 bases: TGTGCCAGCAGTGAACTCTATGGCTACACCTTC. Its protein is CASSELYGYTF.

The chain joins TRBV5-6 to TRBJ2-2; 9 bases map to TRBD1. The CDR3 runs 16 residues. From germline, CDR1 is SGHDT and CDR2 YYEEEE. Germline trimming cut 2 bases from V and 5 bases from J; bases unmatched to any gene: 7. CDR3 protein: CASSFLGQGYTGELFF. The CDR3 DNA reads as TGTGCCAGCAGCTTTTTGGGACAGGGCTATACCGGGGAGCTGTTTTTT.

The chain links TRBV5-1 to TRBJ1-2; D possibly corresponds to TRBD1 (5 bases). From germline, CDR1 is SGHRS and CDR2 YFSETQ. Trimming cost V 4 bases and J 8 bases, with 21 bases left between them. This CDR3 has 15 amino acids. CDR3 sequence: CASSREVRESGGYTF. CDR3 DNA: TGCGCCAGCAGCAGGGAGGTCAGGGAATCGGGCGGCTACACCTTC.

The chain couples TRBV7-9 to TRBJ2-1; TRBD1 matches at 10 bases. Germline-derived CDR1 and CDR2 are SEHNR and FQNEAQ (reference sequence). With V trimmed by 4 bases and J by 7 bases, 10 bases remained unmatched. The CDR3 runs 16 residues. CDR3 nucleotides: TGTGCCAGCAGCTCCTGGCCGGGACAGGGGTGGAATGAGCAGTTCTTC. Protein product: CASSSWPGQGWNEQFF.

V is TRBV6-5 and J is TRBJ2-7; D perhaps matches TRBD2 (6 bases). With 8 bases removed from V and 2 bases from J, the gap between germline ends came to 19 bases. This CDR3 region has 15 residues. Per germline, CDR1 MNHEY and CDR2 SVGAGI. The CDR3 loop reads CASRRKTEGPYEQYF. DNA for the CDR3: TGTGCCAGCCGACGGAAAACGGAGGGGCCCTACGAGCAGTACTTC.

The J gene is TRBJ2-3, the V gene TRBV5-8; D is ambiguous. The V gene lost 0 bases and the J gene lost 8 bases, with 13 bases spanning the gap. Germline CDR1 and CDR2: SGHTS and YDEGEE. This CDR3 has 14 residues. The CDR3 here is CASSLGPIVGTQYF. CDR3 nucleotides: TGTGCCAGCAGCTTGGGGCCAATCGTCGGTACGCAGTATTTT.

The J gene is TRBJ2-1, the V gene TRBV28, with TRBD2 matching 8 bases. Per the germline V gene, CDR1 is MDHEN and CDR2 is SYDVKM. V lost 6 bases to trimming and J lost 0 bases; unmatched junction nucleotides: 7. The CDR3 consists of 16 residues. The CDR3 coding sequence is TGTGCCAGCAGACTAACTAGCGGAGCCTCCTACAATGAGCAGTTCTTC. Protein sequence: CASRLTSGASYNEQFF.

The CDR3 sequence: CASSQEPAGVKETQYF. The DNA for the CDR3 is TGTGCCAGCAGCCAAGAGCCAGCGGGAGTTAAAGAGACCCAGTACTTC. The chain carries TRBV4-2 and TRBJ2-5; 8 bases fit TRBD2. Losses at the gene ends were 0 bases for V and 3 bases for J; bases not matched to a gene: 6. The germline V gene encodes CDR1 LGHNA and CDR2 YNFKEQ. The CDR3 consists of 16 residues.

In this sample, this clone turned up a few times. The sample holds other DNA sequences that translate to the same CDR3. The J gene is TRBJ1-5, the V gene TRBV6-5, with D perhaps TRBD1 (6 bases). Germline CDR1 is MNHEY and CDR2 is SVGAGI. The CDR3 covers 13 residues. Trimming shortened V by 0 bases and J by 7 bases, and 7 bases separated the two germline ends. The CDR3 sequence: CASSYSRGQPQHF. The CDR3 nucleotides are TGTGCCAGCAGTTACTCGAGGGGGCAGCCCCAGCATTTT.

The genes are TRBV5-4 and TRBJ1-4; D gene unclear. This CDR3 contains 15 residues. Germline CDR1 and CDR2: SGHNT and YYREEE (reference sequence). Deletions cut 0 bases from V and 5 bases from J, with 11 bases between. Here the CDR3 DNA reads TGTGCCAGCAGCTTGGACAGAACTTTAAATGAAAAACTGTTTTTT. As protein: CASSLDRTLNEKLFF.

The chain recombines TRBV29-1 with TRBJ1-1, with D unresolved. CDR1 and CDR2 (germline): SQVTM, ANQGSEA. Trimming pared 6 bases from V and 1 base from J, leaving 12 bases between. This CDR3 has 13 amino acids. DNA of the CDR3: TGCAGCGTCGTAGCGGTGGCGAACACTGAAGCTTTCTTT. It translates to CSVVAVANTEAFF.

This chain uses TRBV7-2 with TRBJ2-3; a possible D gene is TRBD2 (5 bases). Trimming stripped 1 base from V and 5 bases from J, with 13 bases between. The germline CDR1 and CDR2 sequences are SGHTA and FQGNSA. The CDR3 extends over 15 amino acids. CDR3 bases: TGTGCCAGCAGCTTAGAAACTAGTATGGGAGATACGCAGTATTTT. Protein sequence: CASSLETSMGDTQYF.

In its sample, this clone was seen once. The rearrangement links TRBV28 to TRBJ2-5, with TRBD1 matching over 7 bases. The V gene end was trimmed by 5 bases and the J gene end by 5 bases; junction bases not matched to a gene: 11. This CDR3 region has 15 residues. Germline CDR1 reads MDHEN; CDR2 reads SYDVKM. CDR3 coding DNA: TGTGCCAGCAGTGCAAATACAGGGGTCGGGGAGACCCAGTACTTC. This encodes CASSANTGVGETQYF.

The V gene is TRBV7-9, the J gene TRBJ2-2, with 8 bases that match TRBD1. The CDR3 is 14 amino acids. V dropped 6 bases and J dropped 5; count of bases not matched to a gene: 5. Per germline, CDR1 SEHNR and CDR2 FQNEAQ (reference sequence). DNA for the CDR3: TGTGCCAGCAGAACGGACAGGGCTACCGGGGAGCTGTTTTTT. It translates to CASRTDRATGELFF.

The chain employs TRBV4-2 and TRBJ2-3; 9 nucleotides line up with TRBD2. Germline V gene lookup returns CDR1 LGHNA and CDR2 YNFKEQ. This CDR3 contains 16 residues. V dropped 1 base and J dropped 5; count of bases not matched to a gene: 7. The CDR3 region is CASSQGTSENIDTQYF. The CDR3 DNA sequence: TGTGCCAGCAGCCAAGGGACTAGCGAAAATATAGATACGCAGTATTTT.

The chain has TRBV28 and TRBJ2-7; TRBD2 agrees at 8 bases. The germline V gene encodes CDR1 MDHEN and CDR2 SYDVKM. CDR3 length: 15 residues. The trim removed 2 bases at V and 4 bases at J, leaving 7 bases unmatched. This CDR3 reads CASSLVAGGKYEQYF. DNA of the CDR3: TGTGCCAGCAGTTTAGTGGCGGGAGGAAAGTACGAGCAGTACTTC.

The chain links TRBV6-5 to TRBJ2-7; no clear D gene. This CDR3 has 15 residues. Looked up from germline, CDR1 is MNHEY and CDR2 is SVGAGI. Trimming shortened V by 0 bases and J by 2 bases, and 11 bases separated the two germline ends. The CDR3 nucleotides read TGTGCCAGCAGTTACTCGTTTGCCGGAGCCTACGAGCAGTACTTC. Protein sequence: CASSYSFAGAYEQYF.

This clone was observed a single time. CDR3 sequence reads: CASSAPGTRFYEQYF. In DNA, the CDR3 is TGTGCCAGCAGTGCACCCGGGACAAGGTTCTACGAGCAGTACTTC. V is TRBV28 and J is TRBJ2-7; perhaps TRBD1 as D (6 bases). In germline, CDR1 is MDHEN, CDR2 SYDVKM. The germline V and J ends were trimmed by 5 bases and 3 bases, with 17 bases remaining between them. This CDR3 spans 15 amino acids.

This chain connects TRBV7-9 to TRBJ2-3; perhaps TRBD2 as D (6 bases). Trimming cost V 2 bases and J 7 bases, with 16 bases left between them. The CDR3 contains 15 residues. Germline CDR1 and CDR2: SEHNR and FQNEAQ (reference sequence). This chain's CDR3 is CASSLLTSSGNTQYF. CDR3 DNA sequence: TGTGCCAGCAGCTTACTCACTAGCTCAGGAAATACGCAGTATTTT. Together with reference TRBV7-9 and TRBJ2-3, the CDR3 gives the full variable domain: DTGVSQNPRHKITKRGQNVTFRCDPISEHNRLYWYRQTLGQGPEFLTYFQNEAQLEKSRLLSDRFSAERPKGSFSTLEIQRTEQGDSAMYLCASSLLTSSGNTQYFGPGTRLTVL.

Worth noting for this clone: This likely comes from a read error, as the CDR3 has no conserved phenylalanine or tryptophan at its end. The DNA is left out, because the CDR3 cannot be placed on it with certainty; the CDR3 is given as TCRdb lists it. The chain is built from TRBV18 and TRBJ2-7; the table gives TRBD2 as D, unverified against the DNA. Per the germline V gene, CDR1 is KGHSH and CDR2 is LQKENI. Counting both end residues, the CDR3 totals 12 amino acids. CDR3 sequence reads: CASSPRLAPLIY.

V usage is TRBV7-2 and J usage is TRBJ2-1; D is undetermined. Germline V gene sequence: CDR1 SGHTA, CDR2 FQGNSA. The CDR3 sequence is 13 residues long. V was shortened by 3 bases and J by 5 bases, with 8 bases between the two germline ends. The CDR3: CASSFGGHNEQFF. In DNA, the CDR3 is TGTGCCAGCAGCTTTGGCGGCCACAATGAGCAGTTCTTC.

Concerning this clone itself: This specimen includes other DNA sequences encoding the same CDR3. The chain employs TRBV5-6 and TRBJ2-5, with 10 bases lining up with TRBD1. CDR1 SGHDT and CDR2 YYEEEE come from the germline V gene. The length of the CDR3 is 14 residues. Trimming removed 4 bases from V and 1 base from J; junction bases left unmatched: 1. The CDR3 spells CASSRDRGQETQYF. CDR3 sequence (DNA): TGTGCCAGCAGCCGGGACAGGGGCCAAGAGACCCAGTACTTC.